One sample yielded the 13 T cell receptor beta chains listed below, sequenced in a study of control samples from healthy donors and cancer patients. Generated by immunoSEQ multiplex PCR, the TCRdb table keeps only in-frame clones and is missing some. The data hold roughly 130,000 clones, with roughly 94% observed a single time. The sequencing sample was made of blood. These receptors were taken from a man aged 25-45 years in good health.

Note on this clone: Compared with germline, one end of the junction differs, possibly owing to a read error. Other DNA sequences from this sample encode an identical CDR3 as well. The CDR3 spells CASSIVAGGPQETQYF. As DNA, the CDR3 is TGTGCCAGCAGTATAGTCGCAGGGGGGCCCCAAGAGACCCAGTACTTC. The chain uses TRBV19 and TRBJ2-5, with TRBD1 as a possible D gene (7 bases). CDR3 length: 16 amino acids. The germline V gene encodes CDR1 LNHDA and CDR2 SQIVND (reference sequence).

The CDR3 DNA sequence: TGCGCCAGCAGCCAAGTGGGGGCAACTAATGAAAAACTGTTTTTT. It is translated as CASSQVGATNEKLFF. The J gene is TRBJ1-4, the V gene TRBV4-1; maybe TRBD1 (5 bases). Per germline, CDR1 MGHRA and CDR2 YSYEKL. The CDR3 is 15 amino acids. V was pared by 1 base and J by 0 bases, with 6 bases between.

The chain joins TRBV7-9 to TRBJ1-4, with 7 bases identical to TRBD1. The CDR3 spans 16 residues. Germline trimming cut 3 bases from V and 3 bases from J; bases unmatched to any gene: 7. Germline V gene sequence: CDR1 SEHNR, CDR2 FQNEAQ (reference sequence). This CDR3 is CASSLGPTGPNEKLFF. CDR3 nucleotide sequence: TGTGCCAGCAGCTTGGGGCCGACAGGGCCTAATGAAAAACTGTTTTTT.

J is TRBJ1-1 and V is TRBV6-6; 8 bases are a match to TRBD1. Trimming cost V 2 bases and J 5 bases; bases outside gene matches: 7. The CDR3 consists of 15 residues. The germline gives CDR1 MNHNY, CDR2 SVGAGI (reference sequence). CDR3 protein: CASSYPGQGRTEAFF. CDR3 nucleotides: TGTGCCAGCAGTTACCCTGGACAGGGAAGAACTGAAGCTTTCTTT.

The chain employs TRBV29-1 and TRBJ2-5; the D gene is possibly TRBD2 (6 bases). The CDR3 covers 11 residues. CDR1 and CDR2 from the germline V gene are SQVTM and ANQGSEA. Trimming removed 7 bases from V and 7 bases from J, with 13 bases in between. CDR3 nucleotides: TGCAGCGCTCAAGAGGAGGGGACCCAGTACTTC. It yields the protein CSAQEEGTQYF.

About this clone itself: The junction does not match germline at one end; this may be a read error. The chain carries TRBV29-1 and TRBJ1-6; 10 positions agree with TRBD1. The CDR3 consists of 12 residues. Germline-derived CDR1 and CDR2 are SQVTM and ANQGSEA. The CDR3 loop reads CSVVLTGGKERF. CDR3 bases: TGCAGCGTTGTTCTGACAGGGGGCAAGGAAAGGTTT.

The CDR3 coding sequence is TGTGCCTGGAGCCCCCGTTGGCCCAGGTGGGAGACCCAGTACTTC. As protein: CAWSPRWPRWETQYF. The chain combines TRBV30 with TRBJ2-5; D unresolved. The V gene lost 3 bases and the J gene lost 5 bases, with 19 bases spanning the gap. Germline V lookup: CDR1 GTSNPN, CDR2 SVGIG (reference sequence). This CDR3 contains 15 residues.

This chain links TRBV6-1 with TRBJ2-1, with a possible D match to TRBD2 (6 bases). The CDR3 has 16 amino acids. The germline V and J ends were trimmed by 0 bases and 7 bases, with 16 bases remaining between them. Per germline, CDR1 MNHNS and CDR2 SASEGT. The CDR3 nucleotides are TGTGCCAGCAGTGAAGCCACTGGGACTCCCTCAAATGAGCAGTTCTTC. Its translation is CASSEATGTPSNEQFF.

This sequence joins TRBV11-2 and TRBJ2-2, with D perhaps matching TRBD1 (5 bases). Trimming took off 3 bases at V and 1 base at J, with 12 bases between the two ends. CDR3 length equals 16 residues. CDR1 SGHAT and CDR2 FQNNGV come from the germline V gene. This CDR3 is CASSLFRQGNTGELFF. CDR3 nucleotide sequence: TGTGCCAGCAGCTTGTTTAGGCAGGGGAACACCGGGGAGCTGTTTTTT.

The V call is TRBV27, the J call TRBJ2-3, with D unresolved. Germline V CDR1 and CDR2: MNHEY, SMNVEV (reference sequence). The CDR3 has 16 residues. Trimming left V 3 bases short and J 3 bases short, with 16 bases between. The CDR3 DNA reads TGTGCCAGCAGTTTGTACAAGAACAGCTATACAGATACGCAGTATTTT. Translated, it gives CASSLYKNSYTDTQYF.

The CDR3 loop reads CASSDVSGNQPQHF. The CDR3 DNA is TGTGCCAGCAGCGACGTATCCGGGAATCAGCCCCAGCATTTT. The gene calls are TRBV5-6 and TRBJ1-5, with D uncertain. V lost 4 bases and J lost 4, with 12 bases in between. Germline V CDR1 and CDR2: SGHDT, YYEEEE. CDR3 length: 14 residues.

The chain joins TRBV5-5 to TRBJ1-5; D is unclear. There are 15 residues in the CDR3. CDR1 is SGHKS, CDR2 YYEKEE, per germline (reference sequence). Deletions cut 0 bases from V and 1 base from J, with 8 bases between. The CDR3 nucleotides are TGTGCCAGCAGCTTGGAACAACTAAGCAATCAGCCCCAGCATTTT. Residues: CASSLEQLSNQPQHF.

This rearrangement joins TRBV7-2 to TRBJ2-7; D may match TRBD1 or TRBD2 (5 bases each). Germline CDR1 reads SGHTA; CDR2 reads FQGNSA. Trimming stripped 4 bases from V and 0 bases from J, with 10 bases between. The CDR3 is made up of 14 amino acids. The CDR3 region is CASSSIGASYEQYF. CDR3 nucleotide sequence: TGTGCCAGCAGCTCAATCGGGGCCTCCTACGAGCAGTACTTC.